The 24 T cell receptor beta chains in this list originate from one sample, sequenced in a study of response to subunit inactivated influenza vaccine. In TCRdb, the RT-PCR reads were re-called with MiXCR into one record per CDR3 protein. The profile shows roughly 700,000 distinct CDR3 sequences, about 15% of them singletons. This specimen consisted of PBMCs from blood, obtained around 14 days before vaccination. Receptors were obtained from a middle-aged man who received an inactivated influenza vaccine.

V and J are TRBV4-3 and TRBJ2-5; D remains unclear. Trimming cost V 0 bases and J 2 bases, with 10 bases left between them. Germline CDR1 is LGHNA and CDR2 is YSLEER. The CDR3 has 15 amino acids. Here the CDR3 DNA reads TGCGCCAGCAGCCAAGATCGGACCTTTCAAGAGACCCAGTACTTC. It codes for CASSQDRTFQETQYF.

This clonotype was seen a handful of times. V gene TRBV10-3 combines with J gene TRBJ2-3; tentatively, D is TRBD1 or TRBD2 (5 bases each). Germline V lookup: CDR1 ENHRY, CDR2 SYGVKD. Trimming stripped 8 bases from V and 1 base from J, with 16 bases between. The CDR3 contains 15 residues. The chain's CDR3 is CAILAARGGTDTQYF. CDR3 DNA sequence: TGTGCCATCTTGGCCGCCCGAGGGGGCACAGATACGCAGTATTTT.

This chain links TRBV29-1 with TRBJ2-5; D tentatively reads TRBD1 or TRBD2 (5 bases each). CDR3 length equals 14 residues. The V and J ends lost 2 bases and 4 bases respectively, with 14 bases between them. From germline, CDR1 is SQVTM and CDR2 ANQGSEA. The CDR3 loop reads CSVEISRAGETQYF. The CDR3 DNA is TGCAGCGTTGAAATAAGCAGGGCGGGAGAGACCCAGTACTTC.

CDR3 in amino acids: CASRGRDNQPQHF. DNA of the CDR3: TGTGCCAGCAGGGGTAGGGATAATCAGCCCCAGCATTTT. The chain couples TRBV25-1 to TRBJ1-5; D gene uncertain. Germline CDR1 MGHDK, CDR2 SYGVNS. V was cut by 6 bases and J by 4 bases, with 10 bases left in between. This CDR3 has 13 residues.

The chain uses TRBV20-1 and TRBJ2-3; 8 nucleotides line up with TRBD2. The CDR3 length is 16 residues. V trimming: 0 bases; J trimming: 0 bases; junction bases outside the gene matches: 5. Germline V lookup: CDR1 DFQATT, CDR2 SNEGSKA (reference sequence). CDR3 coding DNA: TGCAGTGCTAGAGATCATTCTAGCGGGAGCACAGATACGCAGTATTTT. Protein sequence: CSARDHSSGSTDTQYF.

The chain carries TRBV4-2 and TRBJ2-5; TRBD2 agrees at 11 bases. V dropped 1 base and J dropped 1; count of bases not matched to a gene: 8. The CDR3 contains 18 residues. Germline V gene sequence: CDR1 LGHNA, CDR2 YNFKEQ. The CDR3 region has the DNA TGTGCCAGCAGCCAAGGGACTAGCGGGCCGACCATCCAAGAGACCCAGTACTTC. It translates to CASSQGTSGPTIQETQYF.

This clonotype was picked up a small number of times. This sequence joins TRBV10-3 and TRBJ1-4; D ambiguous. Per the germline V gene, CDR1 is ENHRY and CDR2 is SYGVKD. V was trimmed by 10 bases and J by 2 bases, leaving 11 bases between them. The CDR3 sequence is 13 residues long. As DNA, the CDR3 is TGTGCCAGCCGTACAGTTACTAATGAAAAACTGTTTTTT. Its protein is CASRTVTNEKLFF.

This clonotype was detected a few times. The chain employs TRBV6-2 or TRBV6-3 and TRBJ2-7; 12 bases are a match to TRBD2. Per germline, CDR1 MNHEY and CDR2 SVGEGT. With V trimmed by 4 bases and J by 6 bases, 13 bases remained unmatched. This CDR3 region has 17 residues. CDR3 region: CASSSRGTSGPRGEQYF. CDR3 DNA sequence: TGTGCCAGCAGTTCGCGGGGGACTAGCGGGCCCCGAGGCGAGCAGTACTTC.

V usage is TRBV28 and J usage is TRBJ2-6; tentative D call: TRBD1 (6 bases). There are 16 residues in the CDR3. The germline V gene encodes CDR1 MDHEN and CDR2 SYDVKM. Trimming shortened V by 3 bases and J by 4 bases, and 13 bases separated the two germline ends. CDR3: CASSFPYGTGANVLTF. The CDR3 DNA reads TGTGCCAGCAGTTTCCCTTACGGGACAGGGGCCAACGTCCTGACTTTC.

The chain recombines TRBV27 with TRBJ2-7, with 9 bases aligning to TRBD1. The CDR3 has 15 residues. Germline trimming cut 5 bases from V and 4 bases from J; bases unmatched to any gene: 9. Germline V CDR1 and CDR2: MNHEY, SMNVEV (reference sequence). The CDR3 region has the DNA TGTGCCAGCAGTCAATCCAGCGGACAGGGGTACGAGCAGTACTTC. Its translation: CASSQSSGQGYEQYF.

CDR3 DNA: TGTGCCATCGCGAGGGATTCTAATGAAAAACTGTTTTTT. Amino acid sequence: CAIARDSNEKLFF. This chain links TRBV10-3 with TRBJ1-4; D ambiguous. CDR1 and CDR2 from the germline V gene are ENHRY and SYGVKD. This CDR3 has 13 residues. V was cut by 8 bases and J by 3 bases, with 10 bases left in between.

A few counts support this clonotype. Written as DNA, the CDR3 is TGTGCCAGCAGCTTACAGCTCAGGGCTAGCGGGATCGAGCAGTTCTTC. Protein sequence: CASSLQLRASGIEQFF. The chain carries TRBV7-9 and TRBJ2-1; 9 nucleotides align to TRBD2. The germline V gene encodes CDR1 SEHNR and CDR2 FQNEAQ (reference sequence). Trimming removed 2 bases from V and 10 bases from J; junction bases left unmatched: 12. The CDR3 covers 16 residues.

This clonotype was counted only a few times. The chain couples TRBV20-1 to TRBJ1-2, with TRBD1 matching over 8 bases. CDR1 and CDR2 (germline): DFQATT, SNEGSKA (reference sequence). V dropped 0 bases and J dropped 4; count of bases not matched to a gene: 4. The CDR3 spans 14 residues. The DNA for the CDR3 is TGCAGTGCTAGAGATTTGGGACAGGCCTATGGCTACACCTTC. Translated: CSARDLGQAYGYTF.

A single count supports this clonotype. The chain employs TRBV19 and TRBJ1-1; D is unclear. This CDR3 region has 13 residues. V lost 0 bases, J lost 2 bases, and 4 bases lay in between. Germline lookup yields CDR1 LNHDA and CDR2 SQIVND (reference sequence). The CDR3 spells CASSIDLNTEAFF. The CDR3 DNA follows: TGTGCCAGTAGTATAGATTTAAACACTGAAGCTTTCTTT.

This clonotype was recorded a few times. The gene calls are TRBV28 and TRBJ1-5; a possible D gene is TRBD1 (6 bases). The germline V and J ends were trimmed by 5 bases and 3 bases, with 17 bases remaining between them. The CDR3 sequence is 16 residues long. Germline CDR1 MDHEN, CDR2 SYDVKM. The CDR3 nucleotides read TGTGCCAGCAGTCCGGGACAACCAGGGGTCAATCAGCCCCAGCATTTT. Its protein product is CASSPGQPGVNQPQHF. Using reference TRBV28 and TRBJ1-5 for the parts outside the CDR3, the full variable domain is DVKVTQSSRYLVKRTGEKVFLECVQDMDHENMFWYRQDPGLGLRLIYFSYDVKMKEKGDIPEGYSVSREKKERFSLILESASTNQTSMYLCASSPGQPGVNQPQHFGDGTRLSIL.

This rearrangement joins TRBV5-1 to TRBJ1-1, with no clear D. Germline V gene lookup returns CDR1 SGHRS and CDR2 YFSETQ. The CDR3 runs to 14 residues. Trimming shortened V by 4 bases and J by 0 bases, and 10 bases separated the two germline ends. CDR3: CASSQLTVNTEAFF. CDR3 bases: TGCGCCAGCAGCCAGCTAACAGTGAACACTGAAGCTTTCTTT.

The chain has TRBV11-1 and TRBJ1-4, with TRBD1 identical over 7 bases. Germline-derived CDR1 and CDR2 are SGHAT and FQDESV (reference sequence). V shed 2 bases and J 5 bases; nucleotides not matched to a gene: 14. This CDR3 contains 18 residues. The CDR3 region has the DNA TGTGCCAGCAGCTTAAGTGCGATCCTTGGGACAGAGAATGAAAAACTGTTTTTT. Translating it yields CASSLSAILGTENEKLFF.

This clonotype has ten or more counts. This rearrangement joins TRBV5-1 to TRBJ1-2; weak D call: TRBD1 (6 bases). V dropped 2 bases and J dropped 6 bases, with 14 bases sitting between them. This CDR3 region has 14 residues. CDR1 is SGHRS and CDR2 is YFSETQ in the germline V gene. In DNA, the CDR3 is TGCGCCAGCAGCTTACTACAGGGATCAGATGGCTACACCTTC. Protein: CASSLLQGSDGYTF.

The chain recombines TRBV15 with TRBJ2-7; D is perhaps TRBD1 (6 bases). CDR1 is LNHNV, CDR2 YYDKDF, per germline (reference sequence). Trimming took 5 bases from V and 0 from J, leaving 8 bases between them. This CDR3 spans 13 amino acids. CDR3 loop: CATSGTLSYEQYF. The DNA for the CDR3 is TGTGCCACCAGCGGGACACTCTCCTACGAGCAGTACTTC. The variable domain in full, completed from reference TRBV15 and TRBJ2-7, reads DAMVIQNPRYQVTQFGKPVTLSCSQTLNHNVMYWYQQKSSQAPKLLFHYYDKDFNNEADTPDNFQSRRPNTSFCFLDIRSPGLGDTAMYLCATSGTLSYEQYFGPGTRLTVT.

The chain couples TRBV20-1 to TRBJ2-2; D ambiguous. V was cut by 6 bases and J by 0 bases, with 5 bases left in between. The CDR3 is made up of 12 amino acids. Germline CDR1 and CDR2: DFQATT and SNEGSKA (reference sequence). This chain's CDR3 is CSAPANTGELFF. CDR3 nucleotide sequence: TGCAGTGCGCCAGCGAACACCGGGGAGCTGTTTTTT.

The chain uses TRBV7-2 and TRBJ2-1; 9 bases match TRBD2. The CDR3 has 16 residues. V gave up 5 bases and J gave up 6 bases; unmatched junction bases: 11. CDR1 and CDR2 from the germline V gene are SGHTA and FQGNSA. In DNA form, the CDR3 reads TGTGCCAGCAGCCTAGGGGGCGGGAGGGCCGCCAATGAGCAGTTCTTC. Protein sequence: CASSLGGGRAANEQFF.

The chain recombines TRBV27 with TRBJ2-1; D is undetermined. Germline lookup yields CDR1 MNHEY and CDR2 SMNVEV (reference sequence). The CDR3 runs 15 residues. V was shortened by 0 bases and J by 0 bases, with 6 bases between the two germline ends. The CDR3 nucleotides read TGTGCCAGCAGTTTATCCTTAAGCTCCTACAATGAGCAGTTCTTC. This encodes CASSLSLSSYNEQFF.

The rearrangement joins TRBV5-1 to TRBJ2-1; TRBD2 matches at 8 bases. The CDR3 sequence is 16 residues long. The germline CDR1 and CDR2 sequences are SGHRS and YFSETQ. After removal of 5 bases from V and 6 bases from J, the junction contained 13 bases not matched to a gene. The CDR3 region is CASRPPGGPYFNEQFF. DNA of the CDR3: TGCGCCAGCAGGCCTCCGGGAGGGCCATATTTCAATGAGCAGTTCTTC.

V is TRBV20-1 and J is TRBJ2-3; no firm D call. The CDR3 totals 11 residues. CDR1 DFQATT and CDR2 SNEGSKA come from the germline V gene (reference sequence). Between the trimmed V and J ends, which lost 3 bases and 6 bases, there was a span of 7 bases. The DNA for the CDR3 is TGCAGTGCTAGTAGAGACGATACGCAGTATTTT. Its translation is CSASRDDTQYF.